This entry lists 8 T cell receptor beta chains sequenced from one sample in a study of Ad26.COV2.S vaccination and SARS-CoV-2 variants (dated by TCRdb to 2020 to 2023). Library prep was done by the immunoSEQ multiplex PCR assay. TCRdb limited this immuneACCESS table to in-frame rearrangements with V and J called. A share of clones is missing; checked studies link under half to unresolved V genes, and the rest is unexplained. The sample records about 450,000 clones, 75% to 90% of which are singletons. The ten largest clones represent over 2% of the sample. Interpreted using the paper, the treatment or condition label stands for: some 19 received Ad26.COV2.S at low or high dose, single or two shots; about five received placebo; per-sample allocation not given. For vaccine and placebo recipients, repertoires were sequenced using samples collected on day 63 after the first injection. Here the sequenced sample was peripheral blood, taken in a trial of Ad26.COV2.S vaccine versus placebo. The receptors were gathered from a person between 18 and 65 years old who received the Ad26.COV2.S COVID-19 vaccine or a placebo.

This chain uses TRBV5-1 with TRBJ1-6; D not certain. In germline, CDR1 is SGHRS, CDR2 YFSETQ. Trimming took off 0 bases at V and 6 bases at J, with 7 bases between the two ends. The CDR3 runs 14 residues. CDR3 nucleotide sequence: TGCGCCAGCAGCTTGGCCGGTCGTAATTCACCCCTCCACTTT. Its translation: CASSLAGRNSPLHF.

V is TRBV5-1 and J is TRBJ2-7; TRBD2 matches at 11 bases. From germline, CDR1 is SGHRS and CDR2 YFSETQ. The CDR3 runs to 17 residues. The ends lost 0 bases at V and 3 bases at J; junction bases unmatched: 8. The DNA for the CDR3 is TGCGCCAGCAGCTTGGCGGCTAGCGGGAGGTCACTCTACGAGCAGTACGTC. It codes for CASSLAASGRSLYEQYV.

This clone was recorded at least ten times. The V gene is TRBV7-7, the J gene TRBJ2-1; 10 bases agree with TRBD1. Trimming took 1 base from V and 7 from J; bases not matched to a gene: 10. CDR1 and CDR2 (germline): SSHAT, FNYEAQ (reference sequence). This CDR3 has 17 amino acids. Here the CDR3 DNA reads TGTGCCAGCAGCTTAGGACCGGGACAGGGGAGGGGGAATGAGCAGTTCTTC. This gives the protein CASSLGPGQGRGNEQFF.

This clone was counted only a few times. V gene TRBV30 combines with J gene TRBJ1-1; D gene ambiguous. Germline V gene lookup returns CDR1 GTSNPN and CDR2 SVGIG (reference sequence). V dropped 3 bases and J dropped 8 bases, with 10 bases sitting between them. The CDR3 has 11 residues. CDR3 DNA sequence: TGTGCCTGGAGCAACGAGAGAGAAGCTTTCTTT. Encoded protein: CAWSNEREAFF.

This clone is a singleton in its sample. The V and J genes are TRBV10-3 and TRBJ1-2; TRBD1 might be the D (5 bases). Trimming removed 4 bases from V and 1 base from J, with 13 bases in between. This CDR3 is 15 amino acids long. Germline V gene data show CDR1 as ENHRY and CDR2 as SYGVKD. The CDR3 DNA reads TGTGCCATCAGTGCGGCAGGGAATTATAACTATGGCTACACCTTC. Translation: CAISAAGNYNYGYTF.

V and J are TRBV4-1 and TRBJ2-7, with 9 positions matching TRBD1. Per the germline V gene, CDR1 is MGHRA and CDR2 is YSYEKL. The CDR3 consists of 16 residues. J was trimmed by 2 bases and V by 1 base; bases with no gene match: 6. As DNA, the CDR3 is TGCGCCAGCAGCCAAGGCGTAGGGACAGGGACCTACGAGCAGTACTTC. Its translation is CASSQGVGTGTYEQYF.

The rearrangement links TRBV4-3 to TRBJ2-7; 10 nucleotides agree with TRBD2. This CDR3 comprises 16 residues. Germline values: CDR1 LGHNA, CDR2 YSLEER. J gave up 3 bases and V 1 base, and 6 bases lay outside the gene matches. The CDR3 sequence is CASSQGDQREGYEQYV. The CDR3 nucleotides read TGCGCCAGCAGCCAAGGGGATCAGCGGGAGGGCTACGAGCAGTACGTC.

The chain carries TRBV5-4 and TRBJ2-1; perhaps D is TRBD1 or TRBD2 (5 bases each). Germline V gene sequence: CDR1 SGHNT, CDR2 YYREEE (reference sequence). The ends were cut back, 4 bases at V and 7 bases at J, with 21 bases in the middle. This CDR3 is built from 16 residues. The CDR3 region has the DNA TGTGCCAGCAGCCCTGGGGGAGCCTGGTCTCGGAATGAGCAGTTCTTC. This sequence encodes CASSPGGAWSRNEQFF.